This T cell receptor (beta chain) was captured in a study of T cell clonality in common variable immunodeficiency. This clone was detected a few times. Its antigen remains unidentified. The read finishes 3 residues shy of the CDR3 end, and the germline J gene is used to complete it. Both groups were predominantly of Caucasian heritage. Germline assignment: CDR1 GTSNPN and CDR2 SVGIG (reference sequence). CDR3 size: 13 residues. Data came from immunoSEQ multiplex PCR; TCRdb stores just in-frame clones and leaves some out. The repertoire consists of some 45,000 clones, none detected only once. Broader study findings: What drives increased CVID clonality needs T cell subpopulation sequencing. Links between repertoire features and CVID complications were heterogeneity-limited.

The TCR originated in a person between 18 and 75 years old in good health. The chain carries TRBV30 and TRBJ1-2, with unresolved D. Input material: peripheral blood mononuclear cells. CDR3 sequence: CAWSGFLTDTYTF. The CDR3 DNA, read in part, is TGTGCCTGGTCGGGGTTTCTCACAGATACC. Full variable domain (remainder filled in from reference TRBV30 and TRBJ1-2): SQTIHQWPATLVQPVGSPLSLECTVEGTSNPNLYWYRQAAGRGLQLLFYSVGIGQISSEVPQNLSASRPQDRQFILSSKKLLLSDSGFYLCAWSGFLTDTYTFGSGTRLTVV.